The TCR beta chain under discussion was sequenced for a study of blood T cell repertoires in COVID-19. Data came from immunoSEQ multiplex PCR; TCRdb stores just in-frame clones and leaves some out. The table lists 150,000 to 200,000 clones, about 87% of them singletons. The germline V gene encodes CDR1 LNHDA and CDR2 SQIVND (reference sequence). V lost 3 bases to trimming and J lost 8 bases; unmatched junction nucleotides: 10. The CDR3 is 16 residues long. This clonotype was obtained from a woman in her 70s with COVID-19, enrolled during active disease. Material: peripheral blood. The rearrangement joins TRBV19 to TRBJ1-4; 9 nucleotides agree with TRBD1. In DNA form, the CDR3 reads TGTGCCAGTAGTATTGTCGTGGGACAGGGACGGGAAAAACTGTTTTTT. Protein: CASSIVVGQGREKLFF.